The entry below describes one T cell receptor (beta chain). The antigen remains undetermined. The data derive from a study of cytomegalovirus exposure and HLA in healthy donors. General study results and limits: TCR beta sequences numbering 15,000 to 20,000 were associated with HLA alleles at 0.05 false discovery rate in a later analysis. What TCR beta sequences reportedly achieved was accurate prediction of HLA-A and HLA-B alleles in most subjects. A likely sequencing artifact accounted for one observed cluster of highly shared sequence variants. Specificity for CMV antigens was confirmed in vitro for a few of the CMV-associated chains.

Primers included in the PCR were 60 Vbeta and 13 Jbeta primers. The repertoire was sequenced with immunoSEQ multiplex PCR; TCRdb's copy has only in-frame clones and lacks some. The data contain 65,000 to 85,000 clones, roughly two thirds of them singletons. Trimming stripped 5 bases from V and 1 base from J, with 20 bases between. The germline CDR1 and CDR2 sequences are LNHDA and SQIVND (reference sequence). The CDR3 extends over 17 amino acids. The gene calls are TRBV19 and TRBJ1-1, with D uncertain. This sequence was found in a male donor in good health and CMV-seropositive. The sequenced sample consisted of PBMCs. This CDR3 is CASSVVIDNAGNTEAFF. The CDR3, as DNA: TGTGCCAGTAGTGTCGTTATCGACAATGCCGGGAACACTGAAGCTTTCTTT.